The 13 T cell receptor beta chains below were found in one sample sequenced in a study of regulatory T cells in long-lasting Graves disease. In building TCR beta libraries, iRepertoire HTBI primers were used together with Arm-PCR of CDR3 regions. Each CDR3 protein is one row after TCRdb ran MiXCR on the multiplex PCR reads. Here the sample spans about 300,000 distinct CDR3 sequences, 22% being singletons. As for time point: persistent/refractory GD, antithyroid drugs over 5 years with positive TRAb. Extracted RNA from PBMCs served as the source of the TCR library. This specimen was peripheral blood mononuclear cells (PBMCs), taken when the disease was refractory, from a patient treated with antithyroid drugs. Receptors originate from a female donor with Graves disease.

Only a few counts were recorded for this clonotype. CDR3 protein: CASSPYDYEQYF. The CDR3 DNA reads TGTGCCAGCAGTCCCTATGACTACGAGCAGTACTTC. The V and J genes are TRBV6-1 and TRBJ2-7; D is uncertain. V was cut by 5 bases and J by 3 bases, with 8 bases left in between. The CDR3 covers 12 residues. In germline, CDR1 is MNHNS, CDR2 SASEGT.

The chain uses TRBV11-2 and TRBJ2-2; weak D call: TRBD2 (6 bases). The CDR3 extends over 16 amino acids. V was cut by 7 bases and J by 4 bases, with 19 bases left in between. Germline V gene data show CDR1 as SGHAT and CDR2 as FQNNGV. CDR3 nucleotides: TGTGCCAGCACCCCGGGGTCGACTAGAAGCACCGGGGAGCTGTTTTTT. Its translation is CASTPGSTRSTGELFF.

This clonotype was seen repeatedly, ten times or more. V usage is TRBV12-3 or TRBV12-4 and J usage is TRBJ2-7, with D unclear. Trimming pared 3 bases from V and 2 bases from J, leaving 14 bases between. CDR3 size: 15 residues. The CDR3 loop is CASSFVADPPYEQYF. The CDR3 DNA reads as TGTGCCAGCAGTTTTGTTGCGGATCCCCCCTACGAGCAGTACTTC.

This clonotype was picked up many times. This chain connects TRBV18 to TRBJ2-5, with TRBD1 as a possible D gene (6 bases). Germline-derived CDR1 and CDR2 are KGHSH and LQKENI. This CDR3 has 14 residues. V lost 0 bases to trimming and J lost 1 base, with 6 bases between them. The CDR3, as DNA: TGTGCCAGCTCACCACCGGGGGCCCAAGAGACCCAGTACTTC. This encodes CASSPPGAQETQYF.

The V gene is TRBV7-9, the J gene TRBJ2-1; D gene ambiguous. Germline V gene sequence: CDR1 SEHNR, CDR2 FQNEAQ (reference sequence). This CDR3 spans 15 amino acids. The V gene lost 2 bases and the J gene lost 0 bases, with 8 bases spanning the gap. The CDR3 spells CASSLILSSYNEQFF. In nucleotides, the CDR3 is TGTGCCAGCAGCTTAATCTTGAGCTCCTACAATGAGCAGTTCTTC.

There are many counts of this clonotype. This chain connects TRBV7-2 to TRBJ2-5; D might be TRBD2 (6 bases). CDR3 length: 14 amino acids. Trimming cost V 5 bases and J 1 base, with 11 bases left between them. Germline V gene data show CDR1 as SGHTA and CDR2 as FQGNSA. CDR3 coding DNA: TGTGCCAGCAGCCAGGGACTGGCCCAAGAGACCCAGTACTTC. As protein: CASSQGLAQETQYF.

This clonotype was detected only once. This sequence joins TRBV7-2 and TRBJ1-3; possibly TRBD1 for D (5 bases). The CDR3 has 15 residues. V was clipped by 6 bases and J by 0 bases, with 12 bases between them. In germline, CDR1 is SGHTA, CDR2 FQGNSA. The CDR3 coding sequence is TGTGCCAGCAGTATGACAGCCGACTCTGGAAACACCATATATTTT. Its protein is CASSMTADSGNTIYF. Looking up the rest from reference TRBV7-2 and TRBJ1-3 gives the full variable domain: GAGVSQSPSNKVTEKGKDVELRCDPISGHTALYWYRQSLGQGLEFLIYFQGNSAPDKSGLPSDRFSAERTGGSVSTLTIQRTQQEDSAVYLCASSMTADSGNTIYFGEGSWLTVV.

In its sample, this clonotype was seen many times. This rearrangement joins TRBV18 to TRBJ1-4; D is ambiguous. The germline gives CDR1 KGHSH, CDR2 LQKENI. Trimming pared 2 bases from V and 3 bases from J, leaving 7 bases between. The CDR3 length is 14 residues. CDR3 in amino acids: CASSPSNSNEKLFF. The CDR3 DNA follows: TGTGCCAGCTCACCATCAAACTCTAATGAAAAACTGTTTTTT.

V gene TRBV12-3 or TRBV12-4 combines with J gene TRBJ2-3; 7 bases are a match to TRBD2. V lost 7 bases and J lost 6; bases outside the gene matches: 10. CDR3 length: 14 residues. The CDR3 DNA reads as TGTGCCAGCAATCTGGGGAGGGAGCACGATACGCAGTATTTT. It translates to CASNLGREHDTQYF.

This clonotype has only a few counts. This chain connects TRBV15 to TRBJ1-2; possible D gene TRBD1, 6 bases. With 0 bases removed from V and 7 bases from J, the gap between germline ends came to 12 bases. Germline V gives CDR1 LNHNV, CDR2 YYDKDF (reference sequence). This CDR3 is built from 14 residues. In DNA, the CDR3 is TGTGCCACCAGCAGAGAGATAGGGGGGTTTGGCTACACCTTC. Translation: CATSREIGGFGYTF.

Only a few counts were recorded for this clonotype. The chain has TRBV12-3 or TRBV12-4 and TRBJ2-5; no clear D. The CDR3 totals 14 residues. Trimming stripped 3 bases from V and 5 bases from J, with 13 bases between. This CDR3 is CASSFQDGTETQYF. The CDR3 coding sequence is TGTGCCAGCAGTTTTCAGGACGGCACGGAGACCCAGTACTTC.

The genes are TRBV11-1 and TRBJ2-7; D gene ambiguous. V lost 4 bases to trimming and J lost 2 bases, with 15 bases between them. Germline lookup yields CDR1 SGHAT and CDR2 FQDESV (reference sequence). The CDR3 length is 15 residues. The chain's CDR3 is CASSSGPLPPYEQYF. The CDR3 DNA follows: TGTGCCAGCAGCTCCGGACCCCTACCGCCCTACGAGCAGTACTTC.

This clonotype appeared a few times. The gene calls are TRBV5-1 and TRBJ1-1; D gene unclear. The CDR3 loop spans 13 amino acids. V was cut by 4 bases and J by 1 base, with 8 bases left in between. Germline lookup yields CDR1 SGHRS and CDR2 YFSETQ. In nucleotides, the CDR3 is TGCGCCAGCAGCCAACGACAGAACACTGAAGCTTTCTTT. Encoded protein: CASSQRQNTEAFF.